A single sample gave rise to the 22 T cell receptor beta chains below, sequenced in a study of blood T cell repertoires in COVID-19. TCRdb's table, derived via immunoSEQ multiplex PCR, lists solely in-frame clones and lacks some. The data contain nearly 110,000 clones, 70% to 90% of them singletons. The sequenced sample was peripheral blood. These receptors came from a man aged 45-65 years with active or convalescent COVID-19.

This clone came up once. The J gene is TRBJ1-4, the V gene TRBV4-3; 9 bases are shared with TRBD1. The CDR3 spans 15 residues. Germline loops: CDR1 LGHNA, CDR2 YSLEER. J lost 7 bases, V lost 2 bases, and 5 bases had no gene match. The CDR3 is CASSQPGQGIEKLFF. The CDR3 DNA sequence: TGCGCCAGCAGCCAACCGGGACAGGGAATTGAAAAACTGTTTTTT.

V is TRBV19 and J is TRBJ2-2; TRBD1 might be the D (5 bases). Between the trimmed V and J ends, which lost 8 bases and 3 bases, there was a span of 10 bases. The CDR3 runs to 13 residues. The V gene's germline CDR1 is LNHDA and CDR2 SQIVND (reference sequence). The chain's CDR3 is CASSGRDTGELFF. For the CDR3, the DNA is TGTGCCAGTTCGGGCAGGGACACCGGGGAGCTGTTTTTT.

The count of this clone is one. This chain uses TRBV7-9 with TRBJ1-2; possibly TRBD1 for D (5 bases). The V gene lost 5 bases and the J gene lost 6 bases, with 13 bases spanning the gap. The length of the CDR3 is 13 residues. CDR1 and CDR2 from the germline V gene are SEHNR and FQNEAQ (reference sequence). The CDR3 loop reads CASSQKPTDGYTF. CDR3 DNA: TGTGCCAGCAGCCAAAAACCGACAGATGGCTACACCTTC.

The chain employs TRBV28 and TRBJ1-5; 7 bases are shared with TRBD1. The germline CDR1 and CDR2 sequences are MDHEN and SYDVKM. Unmatched junction bases numbered 8, after V lost 6 bases and J lost 0 bases. This CDR3 has 16 amino acids. The CDR3 loop reads CASRPTGVNSNQPQHF. The CDR3 region has the DNA TGTGCCAGCAGACCAACAGGGGTGAATAGCAATCAGCCCCAGCATTTT.

The J gene is TRBJ1-2, the V gene TRBV27, with TRBD1 identical over 9 bases. This CDR3 is 14 amino acids long. Germline V gene sequence: CDR1 MNHEY, CDR2 SMNVEV (reference sequence). The V and J ends lost 2 bases and 4 bases, in that order; junction bases with no gene match: 2. CDR3 nucleotides: TGTGCCAGCAGTTTACGACAGGGGGGCTATGGCTACACCTTC. It translates to CASSLRQGGYGYTF.

The chain links TRBV4-1 to TRBJ2-3; 14 bases line up with TRBD2. Germline values: CDR1 MGHRA, CDR2 YSYEKL. The CDR3 spans 20 residues. J was trimmed by 1 base and V by 0 bases; bases with no gene match: 9. This chain's CDR3 is CASSQDRGLAGEEGTDTQYF. CDR3 nucleotides: TGCGCCAGCAGCCAAGATAGGGGACTAGCGGGAGAGGAGGGCACAGATACGCAGTATTTT.

This clone was observed a few times. The chain combines TRBV7-9 with TRBJ2-3; perhaps TRBD1 as D (5 bases). Trimming left V 2 bases short and J 4 bases short, with 16 bases between. The germline CDR1 and CDR2 sequences are SEHNR and FQNEAQ (reference sequence). This CDR3 contains 16 residues. The CDR3 DNA sequence: TGTGCCAGCAGCTTAAGGCAGGGTGGGTTCGCAGATACGCAGTATTTT. Encoded protein: CASSLRQGGFADTQYF.

The CDR3 region is CASSDREDLNTGELFF. CDR3 bases: TGCGCCAGCAGTGATCGGGAGGACTTGAACACCGGGGAGCTGTTTTTT. This rearrangement joins TRBV10-1 to TRBJ2-2; 7 bases align to TRBD2. Germline lookup yields CDR1 WNHNN and CDR2 SYGVQD (reference sequence). The CDR3 is 16 residues long. The ends lost 3 bases at V and 1 base at J; junction bases unmatched: 5.

The chain is built from TRBV6-5 and TRBJ1-5, with D perhaps TRBD1 (6 bases). V was trimmed by 4 bases and J by 4 bases, leaving 11 bases between them. Germline CDR1 is MNHEY and CDR2 is SVGAGI. CDR3 size: 14 residues. This CDR3 reads CASSLQGGNQPQHF. The CDR3 nucleotides read TGTGCCAGCAGTTTACAGGGAGGGAATCAGCCCCAGCATTTT.

This chain joins TRBV6-5 and TRBJ1-6, with D possibly being TRBD1 (6 bases). The CDR3 has 16 amino acids. V was cut by 2 bases and J by 7 bases, with 15 bases left in between. Germline V lookup: CDR1 MNHEY, CDR2 SVGAGI. Written as DNA, the CDR3 is TGTGCCAGCAGTTACGTCCCAGGAAGGGGGAATTCACCCCTCCACTTT. Translating it yields CASSYVPGRGNSPLHF.

The CDR3: CASSIGNSPLHF. The CDR3 DNA reads as TGTGCCAGTAGTATCGGTAATTCACCCCTCCACTTT. The genes are TRBV19 and TRBJ1-6; D gene ambiguous. Per the germline V gene, CDR1 is LNHDA and CDR2 is SQIVND (reference sequence). This CDR3 has 12 amino acids. Trimming stripped 3 bases from V and 6 bases from J, with 3 bases between.

The chain employs TRBV20-1 and TRBJ1-1; no clear D gene. Trimming shortened V by 3 bases and J by 0 bases, and 8 bases separated the two germline ends. The CDR3 spans 13 residues. Germline CDR1 DFQATT, CDR2 SNEGSKA (reference sequence). DNA for the CDR3: TGCAGTGCTAGTTGGCAGTTGAACACTGAAGCTTTCTTT. Translating it yields CSASWQLNTEAFF.

The rearrangement links TRBV7-9 to TRBJ1-2; TRBD1 is a possible D gene (6 bases). Germline-derived CDR1 and CDR2 are SEHNR and FQNEAQ (reference sequence). The CDR3 spans 14 residues. V was trimmed by 5 bases and J by 4 bases, leaving 14 bases between them. CDR3 bases: TGTGCCAGCAGCCCCCCAGGGGAGGGCTATGGCTACACCTTC. Translation: CASSPPGEGYGYTF.

The J gene is TRBJ2-1, the V gene TRBV27, with 8 bases aligning to TRBD2. CDR3 length: 16 residues. V gave up 0 bases and J gave up 4 bases; unmatched junction bases: 5. Germline V gene lookup returns CDR1 MNHEY and CDR2 SMNVEV (reference sequence). CDR3 sequence reads: CASSLSGLAGYNEQFF. The CDR3, as DNA: TGTGCCAGCAGTTTATCGGGCCTAGCGGGTTACAATGAGCAGTTCTTC.

The rearrangement uses TRBV30 and TRBJ2-3; no clear D. Deletions cut 0 bases from V and 5 bases from J, with 12 bases between. Looked up from germline, CDR1 is GTSNPN and CDR2 is SVGIG (reference sequence). The CDR3 totals 14 residues. The CDR3 sequence: CAWSVLETEDTQYF. CDR3 sequence (DNA): TGTGCCTGGAGTGTACTGGAGACCGAAGATACGCAGTATTTT.

The chain joins TRBV29-1 to TRBJ1-2, with no clear D. This CDR3 is built from 12 residues. The V gene lost 7 bases and the J gene lost 2 bases, with 11 bases spanning the gap. Germline CDR1 is SQVTM and CDR2 is ANQGSEA. The CDR3 sequence is CSAGWSNYGYTF. The CDR3 DNA is TGCAGCGCCGGTTGGTCAAACTATGGCTACACCTTC.

V and J are TRBV15 and TRBJ1-1; D may be TRBD1 (5 bases). Germline CDR1 and CDR2: LNHNV and YYDKDF (reference sequence). This CDR3 has 16 residues. The V gene lost 1 base and the J gene lost 4 bases, with 16 bases spanning the gap. This chain's CDR3 is CATSRAQGGMGTEAFF. The CDR3 DNA sequence: TGTGCCACCAGCAGAGCCCAGGGAGGGATGGGCACTGAAGCTTTCTTT.

CDR3 loop: CASTSKRGGYNGYTF. DNA for the CDR3: TGTGCCAGTACCTCCAAGCGGGGGGGGTATAATGGCTACACCTTC. The rearrangement links TRBV19 to TRBJ1-2; D is perhaps TRBD1 (5 bases). This CDR3 spans 15 amino acids. Between the trimmed V and J ends, which lost 7 bases and 6 bases, there was a span of 21 bases. The germline V gene has CDR1 LNHDA and CDR2 SQIVND (reference sequence).

The rearrangement joins TRBV28 to TRBJ1-2; perhaps TRBD1 as D (5 bases). V was trimmed by 7 bases and J by 8 bases, leaving 14 bases between them. This CDR3 has 12 amino acids. Germline V gene lookup returns CDR1 MDHEN and CDR2 SYDVKM. The CDR3 DNA reads TGTGCCAGCACCCCGGAGGGGTCCGGCTACACCTTC. It encodes CASTPEGSGYTF.

The V and J genes are TRBV6-5 and TRBJ2-2, with TRBD2 matching over 7 bases. This CDR3 comprises 14 residues. Germline V gene lookup returns CDR1 MNHEY and CDR2 SVGAGI. The J segment lost 5 bases and the V segment lost 4 bases, leaving 4 bases of the junction unmatched. The CDR3 DNA reads TGTGCCAGCAGTTCCCGGCGGGGGACCGGGGAGCTGTTTTTT. Its protein is CASSSRRGTGELFF.

Only one count was recorded for this clone. This sequence joins TRBV18 and TRBJ2-1; D may be TRBD2 (5 bases). The CDR3 consists of 15 residues. Between the trimmed V and J ends, which lost 3 bases and 0 bases, there was a span of 9 bases. Germline loops: CDR1 KGHSH, CDR2 LQKENI. This chain's CDR3 is CASSPASSSYNEQFF. The CDR3, as DNA: TGTGCCAGCTCACCCGCTAGCAGCTCCTACAATGAGCAGTTCTTC. Drawing the rest from reference TRBV18 and TRBJ2-1, the complete variable domain is NAGVMQNPRHLVRRRGQEARLRCSPMKGHSHVYWYRQLPEEGLKFMVYLQKENIIDESGMPKERFSAEFPKEGPSILRIQQVVRGDSAAYFCASSPASSSYNEQFFGPGTRLTVL.

V gene TRBV24-1 combines with J gene TRBJ2-1; 10 nucleotides agree with TRBD1. The CDR3 length is 14 residues. Germline V CDR1 and CDR2: KGHDR, SFDVKD. V trimming: 9 bases; J trimming: 4 bases; junction bases outside the gene matches: 5. CDR3 DNA: TGTGCCACCGCGCCGGGACAGGGGTACAATGAGCAGTTCTTC. Its translation is CATAPGQGYNEQFF.